This T cell receptor (beta chain) was captured by sequencing in a study of T cells in severe cutaneous drug reactions. Across the whole study: The culprit drug was assigned by the Naranjo and ALDEN algorithms.

Overall study results and limits: Tolerant-control and healthy-donor PBMC lacked or rarely had the public CDR3 found in blisters.

Libraries were made by iRepertoire multiplex PCR with TCR subtype-specific primers for bulk and single-cell sequencing. TCRdb reprocessed the multiplex PCR reads, keeping one entry per CDR3 protein, no DNA. This listing includes 6,500 to 7,500 distinct CDR3 sequences. In the case of this clonotype: Its matching antigen is unknown.

Germline V gene lookup returns CDR1 SNHLY and CDR2 FYNNEI. This CDR3 comprises 11 residues. The donors had carbamazepine-induced Stevens-Johnson syndrome or toxic epidermal necrolysis. The material sequenced was cells from a skin blister. The chain joins TRBV2 to TRBJ2-7; TCRdb names TRBD1, which stays unverified in the absence of DNA. The TCR sequence derives from a human donor with toxic epidermal necrolysis, a severe cutaneous drug reaction. The CDR3 sequence: CASTPGTEQYF.